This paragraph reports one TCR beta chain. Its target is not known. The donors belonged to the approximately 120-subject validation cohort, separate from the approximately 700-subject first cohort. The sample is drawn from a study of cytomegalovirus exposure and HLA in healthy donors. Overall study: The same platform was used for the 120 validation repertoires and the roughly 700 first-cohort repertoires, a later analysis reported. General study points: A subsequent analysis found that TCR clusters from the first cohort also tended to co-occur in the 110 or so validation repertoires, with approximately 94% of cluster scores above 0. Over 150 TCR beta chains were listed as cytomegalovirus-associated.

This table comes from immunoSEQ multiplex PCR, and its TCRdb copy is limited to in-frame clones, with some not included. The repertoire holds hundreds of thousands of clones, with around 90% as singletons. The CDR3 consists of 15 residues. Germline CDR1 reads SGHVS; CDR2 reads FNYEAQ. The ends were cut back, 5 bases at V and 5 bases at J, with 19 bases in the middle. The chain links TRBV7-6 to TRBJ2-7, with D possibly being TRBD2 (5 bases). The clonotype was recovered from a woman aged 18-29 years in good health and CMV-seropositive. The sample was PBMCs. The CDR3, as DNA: TGTGCCAGCAGCCTCACGGGAAAGTCGCGGCACGAGCAGTACTTC. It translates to CASSLTGKSRHEQYF.